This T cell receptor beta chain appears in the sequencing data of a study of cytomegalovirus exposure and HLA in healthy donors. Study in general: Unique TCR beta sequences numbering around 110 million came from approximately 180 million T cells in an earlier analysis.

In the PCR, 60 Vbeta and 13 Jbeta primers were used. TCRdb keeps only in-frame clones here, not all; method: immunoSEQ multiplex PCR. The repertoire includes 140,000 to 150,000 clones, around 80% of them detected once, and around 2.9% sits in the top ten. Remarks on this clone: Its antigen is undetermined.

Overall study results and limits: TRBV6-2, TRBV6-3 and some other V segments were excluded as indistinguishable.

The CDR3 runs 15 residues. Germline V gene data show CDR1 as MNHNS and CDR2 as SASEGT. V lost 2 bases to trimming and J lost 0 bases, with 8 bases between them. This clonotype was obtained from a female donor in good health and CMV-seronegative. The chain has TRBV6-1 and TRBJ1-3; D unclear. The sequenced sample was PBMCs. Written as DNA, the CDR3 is TGTGCCAGCAGTGAATTTCGGAGCTCTGGAAACACCATATATTTT. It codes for CASSEFRSSGNTIYF.